This TCR beta chain was recorded in a study of blood T cell repertoires in COVID-19. The method was immunoSEQ multiplex PCR; TCRdb's version includes in-frame clones alone and lacks a portion of them. The table has roughly 200,000 clones, roughly 84% seen once. This CDR3 is 14 amino acids long. Trimming took off 7 bases at V and 5 bases at J, with 17 bases between the two ends. The germline V gene encodes CDR1 MDHEN and CDR2 SYDVKM. The chain carries TRBV28 and TRBJ1-1, with D tentatively TRBD1 (6 bases). Input material: PBMCs or T cells enriched from blood (not recorded which). The receptor was derived from a man under 40 in a cohort exposed to, infected with or recovered from COVID-19 (not recorded which). The CDR3 loop is CASTQMGARTEAFF. The CDR3 DNA reads TGTGCCAGCACCCAGATGGGGGCGCGGACTGAAGCTTTCTTT.